These 9 T cell receptor beta chains share one sample of origin, sequenced in a study of Ad26.COV2.S vaccination and SARS-CoV-2 variants. Assay: immunoSEQ multiplex PCR; the TCRdb copy retains only in-frame clones and omits some. The sample records about 330,000 clones, approximately 87% being singletons. Stated treatment: 15 to 20 received Ad26.COV2.S at low or high dose, single or two shots; several received placebo; per-sample allocation not given. It was on day 63 after the first vaccine or placebo injection that samples were taken. The sample here was peripheral blood, taken in a trial of Ad26.COV2.S vaccine versus placebo. These receptors were collected from a person between 18 and 59 years old who received the Ad26.COV2.S COVID-19 vaccine or a placebo.

CDR3 in amino acids: CATSDSAEQGDNAGTDTQYF. The CDR3 coding sequence is TGTGCCACCAGTGACTCGGCCGAACAGGGTGACAACGCCGGCACAGATACGCAGTATTTT. J is TRBJ2-3 and V is TRBV24-1, with D perhaps TRBD1 (6 bases). This CDR3 is built from 20 residues. Germline CDR1 KGHDR, CDR2 SFDVKD. V shed 4 bases and J shed 1 base, with 26 bases lying between them.

The genes are TRBV6-2 or TRBV6-3 and TRBJ2-1; 8 bases are a match to TRBD2. V trimming: 2 bases; J trimming: 5 bases; junction bases outside the gene matches: 11. The CDR3 is 17 amino acids. Germline V gene lookup returns CDR1 MNHEY and CDR2 SVGEGT. DNA for the CDR3: TGTGCCAGCAGTTACGGCATCGGGGGGGGGCAAAACAATGAGCAGTTCTTC. Protein: CASSYGIGGGQNNEQFF.

The chain has TRBV13 and TRBJ1-2; 9 bases align to TRBD1. The CDR3 is 17 residues long. Looked up from germline, CDR1 is PRHDT and CDR2 is FYEKMQ (reference sequence). Trimming removed 7 bases from V and 6 bases from J; junction bases left unmatched: 18. DNA for the CDR3: TGTGCCAGCACCACGGCAGGGGGACAGGGTGAAGACGATGGCTACACCTTC. Translated, it gives CASTTAGGQGEDDGYTF.

V gene TRBV4-3 combines with J gene TRBJ1-2; D might be TRBD1 (5 bases). This CDR3 has 16 amino acids. Germline V gene lookup returns CDR1 LGHNA and CDR2 YSLEER. The V gene lost 0 bases and the J gene lost 4 bases, with 15 bases spanning the gap. This CDR3 reads CASSQESTGDLYGYTF. CDR3 in DNA: TGCGCCAGCAGCCAAGAAAGCACAGGTGACCTCTATGGCTACACCTTC.

The chain uses TRBV4-3 and TRBJ1-3; D not certain. Trimming pared 4 bases from V and 4 bases from J, leaving 11 bases between. This CDR3 spans 14 amino acids. In germline, CDR1 is LGHNA, CDR2 YSLEER. The DNA for the CDR3 is TGCGCCAGCAGCCCCTCCGCCCAGGGAAACACCATATATTTT. Protein: CASSPSAQGNTIYF.

This rearrangement joins TRBV7-2 to TRBJ2-5; possibly TRBD1 or TRBD2 for D (5 bases each). The V end was cut by 7 bases, the J end by 5 bases, with 14 bases between. In germline, CDR1 is SGHTA, CDR2 FQGNSA. The CDR3 runs 13 residues. CDR3 nucleotides: TGTGCCAGCAACCGGGGCCTCGGTGAGACCCAGTACTTC. The encoded protein is CASNRGLGETQYF. Full variable domain (remainder filled in from reference TRBV7-2 and TRBJ2-5): GAGVSQSPSNKVTEKGKDVELRCDPISGHTALYWYRQSLGQGLEFLIYFQGNSAPDKSGLPSDRFSAERTGGSVSTLTIQRTQQEDSAVYLCASNRGLGETQYFGPGTRLLVL.

This chain links TRBV19 with TRBJ1-4; 7 nucleotides agree with TRBD1. The trim removed 5 bases at V and 7 bases at J, leaving 4 bases unmatched. The CDR3 sequence is 13 residues long. From germline, CDR1 is LNHDA and CDR2 SQIVND (reference sequence). CDR3 DNA sequence: TGTGCCAGTAGTGTCCAGGGGGGTGAAAAACTGTTTTTT. This sequence encodes CASSVQGGEKLFF.

The chain couples TRBV19 to TRBJ2-4; TRBD1 might be the D (5 bases). The CDR3 loop spans 14 amino acids. V gave up 4 bases and J gave up 7 bases, with 14 bases separating them. Germline V gives CDR1 LNHDA, CDR2 SQIVND (reference sequence). The chain's CDR3 is CASSTPGLRNIQYF. The CDR3 DNA sequence: TGTGCCAGTAGTACCCCAGGGTTAAGGAACATTCAGTACTTC.

This chain links TRBV14 with TRBJ2-4; D unresolved. Trimming took 3 bases from V and 5 from J, leaving 8 bases between them. Per germline, CDR1 SGHDN and CDR2 FVKESK. This CDR3 comprises 13 residues. CDR3 in amino acids: CASSHWTENIQYF. CDR3 DNA: TGTGCCAGCAGCCATTGGACCGAAAACATTCAGTACTTC.